Here is one T cell receptor beta chain with its context. Its antigen remains unidentified. Base quality data are lacking; no much larger clone is found one base away. This sample stems from a study of blood T cell repertoires in COVID-19 (dated by TCRdb to 2019 to 2021). Study-wide context: Collaborator samples came from the United States, Italy and Spain and covered acute and convalescent phases of COVID-19. The prospective study material was composed of cDNA or gDNA derived from T cells, B-cell-depleted T cells, or PBMCs. Subjects who had been exposed to COVID-19, were actively infected with it, or had recovered from it provided the deeply sampled blood TCRbeta repertoires that made up the dataset. The repertoires were released in a freely available public database meant as a resource for research on the immune response to SARS-CoV-2. The samples were drawn from two sources: the first 160 participants of the ongoing ImmuneRACE study, and 1,200 or so subjects contributed by 6 global collaborators. A de-identified subject ID, COVID-19 status, age in years and sex were almost always included in the sample metadata. Where HLA class I and class II types were available, the types were taken from metadata supplied by the sample provider, not from assay-based typing. The full study reports these points: Clinical and demographic metadata were provided uncurated, with the amount varying by source and participant.

There are 17 amino acids in the CDR3, from cysteine to phenylalanine inclusive. Here the CDR3 DNA is all that survives: 51 bases in frame from base 1. TCRbeta CDR3 regions were amplified from genomic DNA by means of the immunoSEQ Assay, a bias-controlled multiplex PCR. Processing in the source paper ran as follows. The number of nucleated cells in each sample was estimated from the amplification of reference gene primers within the assay. To quantify the absolute abundance of each unique TCRbeta CDR3 rearrangement, sequence reads were collapsed and filtered. For each sample, productive Simpson clonality was calculated as the square root of Simpson's diversity index across productive rearrangements. Sourced from immuneACCESS, this table was stored by TCRdb with only in-frame sequences that have V and J called. A share of the clones is absent; for the studies checked, an unresolved V gene accounts for under half, and the remainder has no known explanation. V and J calls and clone size come straight from that table; D and trimming were deduced from the DNA. The sample has about 210,000 clones on record, around 80% of them singletons. Of the sample, 10% to 15% falls within the top ten clones.

Collaborating institutions collected whole blood in K2EDTA tubes following their own protocols. For TCRbeta analysis, collaborators shipped samples in one of three forms: frozen whole blood, isolated PBMCs, or DNA extracted from either of those sample types. The receptor chain draws on TRBV21-1 and TRBJ1-2; the DNA was not compared with TRBD1, the D call given in the table. TRBV21-1 corresponds to a pseudogene. The sequenced sample consisted of peripheral blood. The sequence was collected from a woman in her thirties or forties with acute or convalescent COVID-19. Read as DNA, the sequence is TGTGCCAGCAGCGAAGCCCTGGACAGGGAAGGAGACTATGGCTACACCTTC. This translates into CASSEALDREGDYGYTF.